This TCR beta chain was captured in a study of beta chain features in type 1 diabetes (dated by TCRdb to 2016 to 2019). At the level of the whole study: Patients and healthy donors did not differ in mean age, gender distribution, total cell number or subset yield. The study compared TCRB repertoires of sorted circulating CD4+ T cell subsets between recently diagnosed type 1 diabetes patients and matched healthy donors. Naive and central memory subsets were obtained from all 30 or so donors, but regulatory and stem cell-like memory subsets were isolated from only 8 patients and roughly 8 healthy donors. A total of some 100,000,000 sorted cells were examined across all samples, and the number of cells per subset was strongly correlated with RNA yield.

General findings and caveats noted by the study authors: Patients with type 1 diabetes made fewer insertions and deleted more nucleotides at VDJ recombination sites, implying thymic rearrangement abnormalities. Because cDNA rather than genomic DNA was sequenced, highly expressing activated cells could have been over-represented, although no difference in activation and CD3 levels was found between groups. A moderate but significant shortening of TCRB CDR3 length was observed in type 1 diabetes patients in all four CD4+ subsets. Shorter templates might have been favored by PCR, but patient and control samples were amplified and corrected together, so both groups would have been affected equally by any skew. Because the HLA sub-analyses included only small numbers of individuals, any influence of HLA type on TCRB rearrangement was left unresolved. Naive, central memory and regulatory TCRB repertoires appeared to be more alike among patients than among healthy donors.

This clone was counted a few times. Its target antigen remains unknown. Base-call qualities are not available, and no considerably larger clone is one nucleotide away. A single peripheral blood draw of around 0.11 L on average was collected from each donor into heparinised tubes. A BD FACSAria II and a panel including CD45RO, CCR7, CD25, CD127, CD95 and CD27 were used to sort naive, central memory, regulatory and stem cell-like memory CD4+ T cells. Every sorted population had a purity above 95%. PBMCs were isolated right away by Lymphoprep density gradient centrifugation and were stained directly, without culture. Samples were stained and sorted in pairs, with one healthy donor and one patient per experiment, so that batch effects were minimized. The entire amount of isolated RNA was reverse transcribed using the High Capacity cDNA Reverse Transcription Kit, so the sequenced TCRB transcripts were expressed ones. Naive, central memory and regulatory T cell samples underwent deep immunoSEQ sequencing, averaging approximately 3.5 million total reads per sample. Sorted cells were lysed in RLT buffer, and RNA was extracted using DNase-treated RNeasy Micro or Mini kits according to cell number. Each cell subset was processed on its own to prevent cross-contamination, while patient and healthy donor samples were processed together. The immunoSEQ multiplex PCR was used to amplify TCRB sequences from cDNA, generating 87-bp fragments that spanned the CDR3 region. Amplicons were sequenced on the Illumina HiSeq platform. As for the authors' bioinformatics: Synthetic template baselines were used to correct PCR bias computationally, reads within Hamming distance 2 were collapsed together, and singletons that could not be merged were discarded. Reads were aligned to IMGT to assign V, D and J genes, CDR3 length, and insertions or deletions at six rearrangement sites. Within each subset, clonotype counts were normalized to the number of sorted cells before true diversity and Gini coefficients were calculated with the tcR R package. The overlap coefficient, calculated on TCRB nucleotide sequences, was used to measure repertoire sharing. Out-of-frame TCRB sequences from naive cells were analyzed as a proxy for the pre-selection repertoire. TCRdb re-hosts the immuneACCESS table, in-frame sequences only. Its copies lack some clones; in the studies checked, an unresolved V gene accounts for under half of them, and the cause for the rest is not known. V, J and clone size derive from that table, while D and trimming were established from the DNA sequence. For this sample the table gives hundreds of thousands of clones, of which about 30% were detected only once. The biggest ten clones account for about 0.06% of the sample.

This TCR came from a man younger than 35 in good health. Sequenced material: naive CD4+ T cells from blood. Explained via the paper, the cell subset or site label denotes: true naive CD4+ T cells.

The base sequence is TGCGCCAGCAGCCGACGAGGAGGACTGGGCGCTGAGCAGTTCTTC. This yields the protein CASSRRGGLGAEQFF. Recombination joined TRBV4-3 with TRBJ2-1; the D segment could be TRBD2, given 5 matching bases. From the cysteine up to the phenylalanine, the CDR3 has a length of 15 residues. Only the CDR3 region is kept as DNA, spanning 45 bases read in frame from base 1. Trimming removed 4 bases from V and 9 bases from J, leaving 19 bases between the germline ends. Per the germline V gene, LGHNA is the CDR1 and YSLEER is the CDR2.